This paragraph covers one T cell receptor (beta chain) sequence. Its antigen is undetermined. The source of the sample is a study of cytomegalovirus exposure and HLA in healthy donors. Overall study results and limits: Specificity of a few CMV-associated chains for CMV antigens was verified in vitro. The study recorded some 160 TCR beta chains that were cytomegalovirus-associated.

The PCR had 60 Vbeta and 13 Jbeta primers. Data came from immunoSEQ multiplex PCR; TCRdb stores just in-frame clones and leaves some out. This listing includes 80,000 to 100,000 clones. Sequenced material: PBMCs. This receptor was obtained from a woman aged 25-40 years in good health and CMV-seronegative.

CDR3 sequence: CASSFNWDTSYEQYF. CDR3 DNA: TGTGCCAGCAGCTTTAACTGGGACACTTCCTACGAGCAGTACTTC. The V and J genes are TRBV5-5 and TRBJ2-7; possibly TRBD1 for D (6 bases). V lost 2 bases and J lost 1, with 13 bases in between. Germline V CDR1 and CDR2: SGHKS, YYEKEE (reference sequence). The CDR3 has 15 residues.